The T cell receptor beta chain under discussion was sequenced for a study of T-cell reconstitution after alpha-beta-depleted transplantation in children. There are many counts of this clonotype. This sample's TCRbeta library carried unique molecular identifier barcodes. Via MiXCR, TCRdb re-called the PCR reads, giving one row per CDR3 protein. The repertoire holds nearly 250,000 distinct CDR3 sequences, with around 7.5% as singletons. The CDR3 extends over 17 amino acids. Germline lookup yields CDR1 SGDLS and CDR2 YYNGEE. The germline V and J ends were trimmed by 6 bases and 3 bases, with 25 bases remaining between them.

J is TRBJ2-7 and V is TRBV9; D unresolved. Sample: PBMCs, mostly from graft donor cells, taken 180 days after TCRalphabeta/CD19-depleted stem cell transplant. The receptor was derived from a male patient younger than 18 who had a stem cell transplant for acute lymphoblastic leukemia, so the T cells may come from the graft donor. The CDR3 nucleotides are TGTGCCAGCATCACCCTAGGGTCCACCTCATATTTCTACGAGCAGTACTTC. Its protein is CASITLGSTSYFYEQYF.